These T cell receptor beta chains were read from a single sample in a study of blood T cell repertoires in COVID-19. Clones were sequenced by immunoSEQ multiplex PCR, and TCRdb holds only the in-frame ones, with some missing. Seen here are roughly 220,000 clones, roughly 76% observed once, and the top ten hold around 7.5%. Material for sequencing was peripheral blood. The source of these receptors is an elderly woman with COVID-19, enrolled during active disease. Both conserved end residues are part of each CDR3. A D gene is named only where the DNA matches it firmly. Size is stated for part of the rows, as once, few or many counts, or as a class when the clone is expanded.

J	size	V	D	CDR3	DNA
TRBJ2-2	NA	TRBV6-5	NA	CASSPRGNTGELFF	TGTGCCAGCAGTCCCCGGGGGAACACCGGGGAGCTGTTTTTT
TRBJ2-5	few	TRBV28	NA	CASSLWGSGRQETQYF	TGTGCCAGCAGCCTCTGGGGTAGCGGACGCCAAGAGACCCAGTACTTC
TRBJ1-1	NA	TRBV2	NA	CASTGNTEAFF	TGTGCCAGCACAGGGAACACTGAAGCTTTCTTT
TRBJ1-1	NA	TRBV7-3	TRBD1	CASSARQGKTFF	TGTGCCAGCAGCGCCAGACAGGGGAAAACTTTCTTT
TRBJ1-1	NA	TRBV5-4	NA	CASSLGGAILNTEAFF	TGTGCCAGCAGCTTGGGTGGGGCAATCTTGAACACTGAAGCTTTCTTT
TRBJ1-1	NA	TRBV30	NA	CAWSANRKANTEAFF	TGTGCCTGGAGTGCTAACAGGAAGGCGAACACTGAAGCTTTCTTT
TRBJ1-1	NA	TRBV6-5	NA	CASSRRGTEAFF	TGTGCCAGCAGCAGAAGAGGGACTGAAGCTTTCTTT
TRBJ1-1	NA	TRBV7-9	TRBD1	CASSLGQGTGNTEAFF	TGTGCCAGCAGCCTAGGACAGGGAACGGGGAACACTGAAGCTTTCTTT
TRBJ2-5	NA	TRBV5-6	TRBD2	CASSRGLVEGQETQYF	TGTGCCAGCAGCCGGGGACTAGTAGAGGGCCAAGAGACCCAGTACTTC
TRBJ2-5	NA	TRBV7-9	NA	CASSPLEETQYF	TGTGCCAGCAGCCCCCTAGAGGAGACCCAGTACTTC
TRBJ2-5	NA	TRBV7-9	NA	CASSRGNLVSETQYF	TGTGCCAGCAGCCGAGGGAATTTGGTCAGCGAGACCCAGTACTTC
TRBJ1-2	few	TRBV19	TRBD1	CASRAGTGRYGYTF	TGTGCCAGTAGGGCCGGGACAGGGAGGTATGGCTACACCTTC
TRBJ2-7	NA	TRBV2	NA	CASSEGPGAVLF	TGTGCCAGCAGTGAAGGGCCGGGAGCGGTACTGTTC
TRBJ1-1	NA	TRBV30	NA	CAWSVLLNTEAFF	TGTGCCTGGAGTGTACTACTAAACACTGAAGCTTTCTTT
TRBJ2-3	NA	TRBV27	TRBD2	CASSLAGRALADTQYF	TGTGCCAGCAGTTTAGCAGGGAGGGCCCTCGCAGATACGCAGTATTTT
TRBJ1-6	NA	TRBV19	TRBD1	CASSILGQGSSPLHF	TGTGCCAGTAGTATCTTGGGACAGGGAAGCTCACCCCTCCACTTT
TRBJ2-7	once	TRBV14	NA	CASSFPGYEYEQYF	TGTGCCAGCAGCTTCCCAGGTTATGAATACGAGCAGTACTTC
TRBJ2-7	once	TRBV10-3	TRBD1	CAISGGGQSLTATEQYF	TGTGCCATCAGTGGTGGGGGACAGTCCCTAACGGCTACCGAGCAGTACTTC
TRBJ2-1	NA	TRBV4-2	NA	CASSREPSGSKYNEQFF	TGTGCCAGCAGCCGAGAACCAAGCGGGTCTAAATACAATGAGCAGTTCTTC
TRBJ2-2	NA	TRBV5-1	NA	CASSSGSNTGELFF	TGCGCCAGCAGCTCAGGATCGAACACCGGGGAGCTGTTTTTT
TRBJ2-1	NA	TRBV29-1	NA	CSVGRSTSYNEQFF	TGCAGCGTTGGACGGAGTACCTCCTACAATGAGCAGTTCTTC
TRBJ2-2	once	TRBV30	NA	CAWSTSITGELFF	TGTGCCTGGAGCACAAGTATTACCGGGGAGCTGTTTTTT
TRBJ1-2	NA	TRBV6-6	NA	CASRDTAEYGYTF	TGTGCCAGCAGGGATACAGCGGAGTATGGCTACACCTTC
TRBJ2-5	NA	TRBV28	TRBD1	CASSLGQGLQETQYF	TGTGCCAGCAGCCTGGGACAGGGCCTCCAAGAGACCCAGTACTTC
TRBJ2-3	many	TRBV20-1	TRBD2	CSASGLAGGGTDTQYF	TGCAGTGCTAGTGGGCTAGCGGGAGGGGGGACAGATACGCAGTATTTT
TRBJ2-5	NA	TRBV7-2	NA	CASSLTGDRETQYF	TGTGCCAGCAGCTTAACGGGAGACAGAGAGACCCAGTACTTC
TRBJ1-2	NA	TRBV27	TRBD1	CASSPVGQGAGNYGYTF	TGTGCCAGCAGTCCCGTGGGGCAGGGGGCAGGGAACTATGGCTACACCTTC
TRBJ1-5	once	TRBV5-6	TRBD1	CASSSFGQGDNQPQHF	TGTGCCAGCAGCTCTTTCGGACAGGGAGACAATCAGCCCCAGCATTTT
TRBJ1-1	NA	TRBV5-1	TRBD1	CASSSRQGKITEAFF	TGCGCCAGCAGCTCCCGACAGGGTAAGATCACTGAAGCTTTCTTT
TRBJ1-1	NA	TRBV7-9	NA	CASSLGQSVAFF	TGTGCCAGCAGTTTAGGACAGTCTGTGGCTTTCTTT
TRBJ1-2	few	TRBV24-1	TRBD1	CATSDPGGTGGYTF	TGTGCCACCAGTGATCCCGGGGGGACAGGCGGCTACACCTTC
TRBJ1-1	NA	TRBV25-1	NA	CASSESRFGGTEAFF	TGTGCCAGCAGTGAATCAAGGTTCGGGGGCACTGAAGCTTTCTTT
TRBJ2-3	NA	TRBV11-2	NA	CASSLSLQGTDTQYF	TGTGCCAGCAGCTTATCACTACAGGGAACAGATACGCAGTATTTT
TRBJ1-1	NA	TRBV3-1/TRBV3-2	NA	CASSWRGYTEAFF	TGTGCCAGCAGCTGGCGGGGATACACTGAAGCTTTCTTT
TRBJ1-1	NA	TRBV18	NA	CASYSPDITGVAFF	TGTGCCAGCTATTCGCCTGATATCACGGGGGTAGCTTTCTTT
TRBJ1-1	NA	TRBV6-5	NA	CASSWGESEAFF	TGTGCCAGCAGTTGGGGAGAGTCTGAAGCTTTCTTT
TRBJ1-6	NA	TRBV11-2	TRBD1	CASSSQTGGNSPLHF	TGTGCCAGCAGCTCTCAGACAGGGGGCAATTCACCCCTCCACTTT
TRBJ2-4	NA	TRBV2	TRBD1	CASSERQGPKNIQYF	TGTGCCAGCAGTGAACGACAGGGCCCCAAAAACATTCAGTACTTC
TRBJ2-3	NA	TRBV28	NA	CASRAGTSTDTQYF	TGTGCCAGCCGCGCAGGTACTTCCACAGATACGCAGTATTTT
TRBJ1-4	NA	TRBV2	NA	CASQRGEKLFF	TGTGCCAGCCAACGGGGTGAAAAACTGTTTTTT
TRBJ2-1	NA	TRBV2	TRBD2	CASSLSGGDYNEQFF	TGTGCCAGCAGTCTCAGCGGGGGAGACTACAATGAGCAGTTCTTC
TRBJ2-1	NA	TRBV9	NA	CASSSREPSYNEQFF	TGTGCCAGCAGCTCCCGGGAGCCCTCCTACAATGAGCAGTTCTTC
TRBJ1-2	NA	TRBV27	TRBD1	CASSSIGGESGYTF	TGTGCCAGCAGTTCCATAGGGGGCGAAAGTGGCTACACCTTC
TRBJ1-5	NA	TRBV14	NA	CASSQEWSRGPGTENQPQHF	TGTGCCAGCAGCCAAGAGTGGTCGCGGGGTCCCGGGACGGAGAATCAGCCCCAGCATTTT
TRBJ1-2	NA	TRBV9	TRBD1	CASSPGGSASGYTF	TGTGCCAGCAGCCCAGGGGGTTCGGCGAGTGGCTACACCTTC
TRBJ1-1	once	TRBV28	NA	CASRVAGGLAFF	TGTGCCAGCAGGGTGGCGGGGGGCCTAGCTTTCTTT
TRBJ1-3	NA	TRBV7-9	NA	CASSLEGDTIYF	TGTGCCAGCAGCTTAGAAGGGGACACCATATATTTT
TRBJ1-5	NA	TRBV29-1	TRBD1	CSVRQGGQPQHF	TGCAGCGTTCGACAGGGGGGACAGCCCCAGCATTTT
TRBJ2-3	once	TRBV3-1/TRBV3-2	NA	CASSLYFTDTQYF	TGTGCCAGCAGCCTGTATTTCACAGATACGCAGTATTTT
TRBJ1-6	few	TRBV9	NA	CASSAPPGVDNSPLHF	TGTGCCAGCAGCGCCCCGCCAGGGGTAGATAATTCACCCCTCCACTTT